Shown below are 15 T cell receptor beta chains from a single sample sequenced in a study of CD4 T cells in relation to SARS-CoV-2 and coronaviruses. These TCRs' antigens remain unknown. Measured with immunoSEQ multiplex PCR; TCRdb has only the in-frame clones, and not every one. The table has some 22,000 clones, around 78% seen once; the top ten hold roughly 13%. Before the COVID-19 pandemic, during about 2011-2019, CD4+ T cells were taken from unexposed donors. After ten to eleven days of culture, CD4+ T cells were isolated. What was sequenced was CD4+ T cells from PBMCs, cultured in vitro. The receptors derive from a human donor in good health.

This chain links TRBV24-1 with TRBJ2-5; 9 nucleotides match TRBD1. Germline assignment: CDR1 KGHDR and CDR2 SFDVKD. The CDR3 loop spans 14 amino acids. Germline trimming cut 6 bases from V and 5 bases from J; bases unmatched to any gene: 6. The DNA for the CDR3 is TGTGCCACCAGTCTGGGACAGGGCTTGGAGACCCAGTACTTC. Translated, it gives CATSLGQGLETQYF.

The CDR3 spells CASSKRDRETEAFF. CDR3 bases: TGTGCCAGCAGTAAACGGGACAGGGAAACTGAAGCTTTCTTT. The rearrangement uses TRBV6-6 and TRBJ1-1; TRBD1 matches 9 bases. CDR1 is MNHNY, CDR2 SVGAGI, per germline (reference sequence). This CDR3 is 14 amino acids long. The V gene end was trimmed by 5 bases and the J gene end by 5 bases; junction bases not matched to a gene: 6.

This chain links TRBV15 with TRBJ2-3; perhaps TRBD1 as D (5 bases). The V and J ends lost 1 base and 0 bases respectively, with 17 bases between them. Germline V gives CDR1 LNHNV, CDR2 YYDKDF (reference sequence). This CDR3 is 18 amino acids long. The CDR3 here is CATSRGTPGPTSTDTQYF. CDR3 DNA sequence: TGTGCCACCAGCAGAGGGACGCCAGGGCCCACTAGCACAGATACGCAGTATTTT.

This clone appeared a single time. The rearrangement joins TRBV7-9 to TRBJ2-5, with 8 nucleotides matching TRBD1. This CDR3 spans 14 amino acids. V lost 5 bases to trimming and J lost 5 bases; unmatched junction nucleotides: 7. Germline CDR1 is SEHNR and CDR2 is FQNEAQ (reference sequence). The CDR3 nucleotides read TGTGCCAGCAGCCCAGGGGGCGCGTGGGAGACCCAGTACTTC. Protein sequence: CASSPGGAWETQYF.

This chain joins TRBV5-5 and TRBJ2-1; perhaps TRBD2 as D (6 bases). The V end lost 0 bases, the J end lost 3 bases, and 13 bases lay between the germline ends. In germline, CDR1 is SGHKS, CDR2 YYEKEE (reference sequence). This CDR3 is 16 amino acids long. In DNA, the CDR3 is TGTGCCAGCAGCTTGGGTGTCGGAGGGCTCTACAATGAGCAGTTCTTC. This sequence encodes CASSLGVGGLYNEQFF.

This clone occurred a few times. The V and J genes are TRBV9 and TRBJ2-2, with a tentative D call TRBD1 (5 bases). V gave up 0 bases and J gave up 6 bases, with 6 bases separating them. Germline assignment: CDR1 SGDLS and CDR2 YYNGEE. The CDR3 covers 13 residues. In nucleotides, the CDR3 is TGTGCCAGCAGCGTAGTAGGGGCCGGGGAGCTGTTTTTT. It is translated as CASSVVGAGELFF.

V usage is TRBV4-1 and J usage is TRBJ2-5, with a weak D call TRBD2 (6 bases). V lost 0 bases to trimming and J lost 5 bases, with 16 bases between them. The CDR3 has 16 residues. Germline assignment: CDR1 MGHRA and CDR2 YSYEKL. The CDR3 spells CASSQDRDRGVETQYF. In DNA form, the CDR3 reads TGCGCCAGCAGCCAAGACCGGGACCGCGGGGTGGAGACCCAGTACTTC.

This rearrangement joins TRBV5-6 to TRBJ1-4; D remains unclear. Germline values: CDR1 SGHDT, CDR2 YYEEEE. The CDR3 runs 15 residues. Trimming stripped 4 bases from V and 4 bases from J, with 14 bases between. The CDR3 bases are TGTGCCAGCAGCCCACGCTCGTCTTTTAATGAAAAACTGTTTTTT. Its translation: CASSPRSSFNEKLFF.

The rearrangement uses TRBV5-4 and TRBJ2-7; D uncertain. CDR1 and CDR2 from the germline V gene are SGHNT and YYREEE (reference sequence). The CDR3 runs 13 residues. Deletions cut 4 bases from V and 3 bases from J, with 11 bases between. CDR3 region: CASSIAGYYEQYF. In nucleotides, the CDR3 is TGTGCCAGCAGCATTGCCGGGTACTACGAGCAGTACTTC. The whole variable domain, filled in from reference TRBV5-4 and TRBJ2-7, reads ETGVTQSPTHLIKTRGQQVTLRCSSQSGHNTVSWYQQALGQGPQFIFQYYREEENGRGNFPPRFSGLQFPNYSSELNVNALELDDSALYLCASSIAGYYEQYFGPGTRLTVT.

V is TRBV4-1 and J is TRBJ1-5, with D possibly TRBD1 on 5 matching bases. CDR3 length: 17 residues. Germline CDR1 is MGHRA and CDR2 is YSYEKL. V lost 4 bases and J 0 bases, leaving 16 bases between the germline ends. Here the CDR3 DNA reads TGCGCCAGCAGCCTAAATTTCAGGGAAAGTAGCAATCAGCCCCAGCATTTT. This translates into CASSLNFRESSNQPQHF.

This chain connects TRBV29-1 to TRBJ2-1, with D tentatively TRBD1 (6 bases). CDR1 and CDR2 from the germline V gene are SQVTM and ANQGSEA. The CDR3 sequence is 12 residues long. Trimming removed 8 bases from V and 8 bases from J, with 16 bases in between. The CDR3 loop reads CSLRGNGDEQFF. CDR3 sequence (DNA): TGCAGCCTTAGGGGGAATGGCGATGAGCAGTTCTTC.

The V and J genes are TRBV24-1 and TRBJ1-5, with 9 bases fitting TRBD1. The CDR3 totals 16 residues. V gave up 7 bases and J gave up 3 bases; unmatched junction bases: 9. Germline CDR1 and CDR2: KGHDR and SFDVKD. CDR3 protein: CATSPRDRAPNQPQHF. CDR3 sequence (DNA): TGTGCCACCAGCCCCCGGGACAGGGCACCCAATCAGCCCCAGCATTTT.

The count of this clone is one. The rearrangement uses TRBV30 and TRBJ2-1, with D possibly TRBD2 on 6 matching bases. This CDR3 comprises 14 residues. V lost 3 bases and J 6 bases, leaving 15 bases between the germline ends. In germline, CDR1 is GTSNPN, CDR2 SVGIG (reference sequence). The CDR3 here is CAWRRRASGNEQFF. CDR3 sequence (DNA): TGTGCCTGGAGGAGGAGGGCCTCCGGCAATGAGCAGTTCTTC.

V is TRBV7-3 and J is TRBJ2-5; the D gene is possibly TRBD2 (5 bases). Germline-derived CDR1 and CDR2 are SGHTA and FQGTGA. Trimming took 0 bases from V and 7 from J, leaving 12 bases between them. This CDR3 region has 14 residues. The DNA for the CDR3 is TGTGCCAGCAGCTTAACTGTGGGGAGTGGGACCCAGTACTTC. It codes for CASSLTVGSGTQYF.

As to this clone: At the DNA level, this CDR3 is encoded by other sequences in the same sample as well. The CDR3 region is CASSQGQGETEAFF. DNA for the CDR3: TGTGCCAGCAGCCAAGGCCAGGGGGAAACTGAAGCTTTCTTT. The rearrangement uses TRBV3-1 (or the pseudogene TRBV3-2) and TRBJ1-1, with 7 nucleotides matching TRBD1. Trimming removed 1 base from V and 5 bases from J; junction bases left unmatched: 4. Germline values: CDR1 LGHDT, CDR2 YNNKEL (reference sequence). The CDR3 runs to 14 residues.